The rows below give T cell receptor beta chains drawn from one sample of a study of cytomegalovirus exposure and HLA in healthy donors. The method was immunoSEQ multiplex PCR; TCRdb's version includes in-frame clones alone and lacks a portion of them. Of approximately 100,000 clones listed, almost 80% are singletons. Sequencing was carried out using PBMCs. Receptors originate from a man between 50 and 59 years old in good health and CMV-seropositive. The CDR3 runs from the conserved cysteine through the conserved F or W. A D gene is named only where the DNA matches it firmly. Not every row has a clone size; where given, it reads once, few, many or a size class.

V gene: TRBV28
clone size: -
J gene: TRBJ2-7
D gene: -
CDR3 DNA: TGTGCCAGCAGTCCATGGGCCAAACCTTACGAGCAGTACTTC
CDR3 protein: CASSPWAKPYEQYF

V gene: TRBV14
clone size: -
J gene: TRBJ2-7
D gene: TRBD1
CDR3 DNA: TGTGCCAGCAGCCTTCTCGACAGGGGGAGCGAGCAGTACTTC
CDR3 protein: CASSLLDRGSEQYF

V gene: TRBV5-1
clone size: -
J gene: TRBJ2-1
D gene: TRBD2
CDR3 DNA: TGCGCCAGCAGCCCTAACCGACTAGCGCTTTACAATGAGCAGTTCTTC
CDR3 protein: CASSPNRLALYNEQFF

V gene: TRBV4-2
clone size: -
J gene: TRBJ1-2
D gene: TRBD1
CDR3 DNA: TGTGCCAGCAGCCAAGAAGCAGGGGGTGCAAACTATGGCTACACCTTC
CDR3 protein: CASSQEAGGANYGYTF

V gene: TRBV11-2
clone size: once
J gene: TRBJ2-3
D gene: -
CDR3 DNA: TGTGCCAGCAGGAGGTACGGGTTACGTGTCACAGATACGCAGTATTTT
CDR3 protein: CASRRYGLRVTDTQYF

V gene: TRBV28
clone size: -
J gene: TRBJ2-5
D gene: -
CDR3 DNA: TGTGCCAGCAGTCCTAGAGGAGGCAGAGGAGAGACCCAGTACTTC
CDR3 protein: CASSPRGGRGETQYF

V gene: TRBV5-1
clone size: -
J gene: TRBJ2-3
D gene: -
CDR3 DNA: TGCGCCAGCAGCTTGGACTACTATGATACGCAGTATTTT
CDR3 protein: CASSLDYYDTQYF

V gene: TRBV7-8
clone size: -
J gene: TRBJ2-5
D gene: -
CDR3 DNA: TGTGCCAGCAGCCCCCGGCAGGGTGATGAGACCCAGTACTTC
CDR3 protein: CASSPRQGDETQYF

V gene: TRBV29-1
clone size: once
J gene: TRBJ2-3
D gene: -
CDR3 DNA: TGCAGCGTAAAACGGACAGATTTGGGGACAGATACGCAGTATTTT
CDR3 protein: CSVKRTDLGTDTQYF

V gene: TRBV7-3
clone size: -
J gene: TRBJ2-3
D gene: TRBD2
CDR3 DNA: TGTGCCAGCAGCTACGGACTAGCGGGAGGCACAGATACGCAGTATTTT
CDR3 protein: CASSYGLAGGTDTQYF

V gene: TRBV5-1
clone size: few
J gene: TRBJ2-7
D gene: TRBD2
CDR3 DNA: TGCGCCAGCAGCCGAGGGACTAGCGGGAGTTACGAGCAGTACTTC
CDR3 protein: CASSRGTSGSYEQYF

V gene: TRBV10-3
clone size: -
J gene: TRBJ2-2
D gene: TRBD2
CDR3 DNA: TGTGCCATCAGTGCCGCAATAGCGGGAACCGGGGAGCTGTTTTTT
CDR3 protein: CAISAAIAGTGELFF

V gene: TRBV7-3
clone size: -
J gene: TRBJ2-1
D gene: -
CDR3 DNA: TGTGCCAGCAGCTTAGGGCACAATGAGCAGTTCTTC
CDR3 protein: CASSLGHNEQFF

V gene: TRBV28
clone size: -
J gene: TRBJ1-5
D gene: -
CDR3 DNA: TGTGCCAGCAGTTTGGGCAGCTTCAATCAGCCCCAGCATTTT
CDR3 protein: CASSLGSFNQPQHF

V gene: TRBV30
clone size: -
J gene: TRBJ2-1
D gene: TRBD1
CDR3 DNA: TGTGCCTGGAGTAAGACAGGGAATGAGCAGTTCTTC
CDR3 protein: CAWSKTGNEQFF

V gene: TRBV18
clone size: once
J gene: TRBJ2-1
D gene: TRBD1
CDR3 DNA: TGTGCCAGCTCACCTCCGGGACAGGTTCGGGTTGGAGAGCAGTTCTTC
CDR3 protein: CASSPPGQVRVGEQFF

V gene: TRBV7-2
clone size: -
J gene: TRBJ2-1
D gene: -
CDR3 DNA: TGTGCCAGCAGCTTTCAAGCGGTATCCTACAATGAGCAGTTCTTC
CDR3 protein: CASSFQAVSYNEQFF

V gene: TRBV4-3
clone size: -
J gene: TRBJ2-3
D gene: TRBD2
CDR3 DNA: TGCGCCAGCAGCCAAGAAGCTGCTAGCGGGAGGTTTTTAGATACGCAGTATTTT
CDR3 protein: CASSQEAASGRFLDTQYF

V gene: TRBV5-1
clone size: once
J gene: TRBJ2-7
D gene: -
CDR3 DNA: TGCGCCAGCAGCTTGGGGGGGACACGAACCTACGAGCAGTACTTC
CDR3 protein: CASSLGGTRTYEQYF

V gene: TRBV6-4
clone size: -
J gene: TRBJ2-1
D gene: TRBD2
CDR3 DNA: TGTGCCAGCAGTAAGCGGGAGGGGGATGAGCAGTTCTTC
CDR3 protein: CASSKREGDEQFF

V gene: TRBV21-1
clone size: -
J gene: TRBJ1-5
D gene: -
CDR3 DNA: TGTGCCAGCAGCAAAGGGAGGGGCAGTCAGCCCCAGCATTTT
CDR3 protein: CASSKGRGSQPQHF

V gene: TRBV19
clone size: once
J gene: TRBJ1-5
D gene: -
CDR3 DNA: TGTGCCAGTAGTCCCCCCGCCGGGTTTCATCAGCCCCAGCATTTT
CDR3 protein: CASSPPAGFHQPQHF

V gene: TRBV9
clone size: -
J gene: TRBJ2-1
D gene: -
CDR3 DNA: TGTGCCAGCAGCCCCGTCGGGGGTTACCAAGCTAATGAGCAGTTCTTC
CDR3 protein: CASSPVGGYQANEQFF

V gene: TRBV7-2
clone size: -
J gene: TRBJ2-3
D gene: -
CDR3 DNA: TGTGCCAGCAGCTTAGCCAGGGGTGGGGTAGATACGCAGTATTTT
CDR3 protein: CASSLARGGVDTQYF

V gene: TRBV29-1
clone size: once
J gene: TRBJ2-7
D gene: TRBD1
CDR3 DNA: TGCAGCGTCCAGGGGGTAAGAGGGTACGAGCAGTACTTC
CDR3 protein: CSVQGVRGYEQYF

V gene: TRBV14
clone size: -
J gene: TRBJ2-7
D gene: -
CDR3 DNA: TGTGCCAGCAGCCATTCGAGCGGATCCTACGAGCAGTACTTC
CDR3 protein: CASSHSSGSYEQYF

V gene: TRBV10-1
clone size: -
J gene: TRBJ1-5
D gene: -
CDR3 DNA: TGCGCCAGCAGTGAGTCGACAAGTCAGCCCCAGCATTTT
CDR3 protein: CASSESTSQPQHF

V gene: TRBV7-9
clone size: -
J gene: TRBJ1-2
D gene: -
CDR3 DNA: TGTGCCAGCAGCCCAGACGGGAACTATGGCTACACCTTC
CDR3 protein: CASSPDGNYGYTF

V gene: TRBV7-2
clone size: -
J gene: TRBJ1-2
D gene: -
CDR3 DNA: TGTGCCAGCAGCTTAGTTGGGGGGGGGAACTATGGCTACACCTTC
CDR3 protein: CASSLVGGGNYGYTF

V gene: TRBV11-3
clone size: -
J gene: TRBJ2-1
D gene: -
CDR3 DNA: TGTGCCAGCAGCGATCCATTAACCGGCAATGAGCAGTTCTTC
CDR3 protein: CASSDPLTGNEQFF

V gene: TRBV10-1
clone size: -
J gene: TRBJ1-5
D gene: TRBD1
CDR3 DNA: TGCGCCAGCAGTTTCTGGGACAGGGGGCTGAGCAATCAGCCCCAGCATTTT
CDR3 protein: CASSFWDRGLSNQPQHF

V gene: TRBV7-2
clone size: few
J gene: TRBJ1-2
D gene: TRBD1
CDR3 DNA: TGTGCCAGCAGCTTAGCGGTTTCGACAGGGGGCGTCCACTATGGCTACACCTTC
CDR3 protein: CASSLAVSTGGVHYGYTF

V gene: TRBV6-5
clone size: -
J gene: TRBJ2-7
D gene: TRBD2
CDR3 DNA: TGTGCCAGCAGTACTTTAGCGGGAGTCACCTACGAGCAGTACTTC
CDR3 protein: CASSTLAGVTYEQYF